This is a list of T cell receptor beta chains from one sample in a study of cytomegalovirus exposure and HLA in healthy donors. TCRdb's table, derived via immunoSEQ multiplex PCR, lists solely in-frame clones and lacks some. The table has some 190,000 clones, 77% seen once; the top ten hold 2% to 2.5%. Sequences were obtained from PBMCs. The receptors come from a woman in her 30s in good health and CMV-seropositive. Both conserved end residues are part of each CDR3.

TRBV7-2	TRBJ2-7	CASTQTSGRYEQYF
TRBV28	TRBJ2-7	CASSSRLDGSYEQYF
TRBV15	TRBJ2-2	CATSRDRSNTGELFF
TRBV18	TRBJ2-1	CASSPRTSGGPSSNEQFF
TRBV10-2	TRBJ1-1	CASSVPTMNTEAFF
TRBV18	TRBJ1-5	CASSPTTGGVQPQHF
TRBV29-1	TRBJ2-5	CSVETHLQETQYF
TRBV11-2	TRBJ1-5	CASSPVSGRGRYSNQPQHF
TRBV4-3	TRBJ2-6	CASSSHTGVGANVLTF
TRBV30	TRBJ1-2	CAWRDGTGLPSLGYTF
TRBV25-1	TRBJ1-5	CASSGLEGDPDNQPQHF
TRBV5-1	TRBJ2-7	CASGRQGEADEQYF
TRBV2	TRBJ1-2	CASSWTGFGYTF
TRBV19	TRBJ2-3	CASSIDRRPEHPQYF
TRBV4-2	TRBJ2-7	CASSQEVADEQYF
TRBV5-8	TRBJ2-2	CASSLARPSGGYTGELFF
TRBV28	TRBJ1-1	CASNIPGQGQPGTEAFF
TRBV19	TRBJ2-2	CASSWGLDTGELFF
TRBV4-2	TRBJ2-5	CASSQDGASGLGTQYF
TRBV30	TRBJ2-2	CAWYGTSGVTNTGELFF
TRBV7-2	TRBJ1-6	CASSSLASPLHF
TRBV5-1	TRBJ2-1	CASSRQGSDEQFF
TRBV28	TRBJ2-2	CASSAGGNSGELFF
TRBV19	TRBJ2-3	CASSYRRGLDTQYF
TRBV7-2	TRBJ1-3	CASSLGHRLPGNTIYF
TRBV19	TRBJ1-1	CASSTGWATEAFF
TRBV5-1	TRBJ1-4	CASSLGRGGEKLFF
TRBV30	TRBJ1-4	CAWSVGGYNEKLFF
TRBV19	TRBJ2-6	CASSILEGVANGANVLTF
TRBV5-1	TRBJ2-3	CASTQGGTDTQYF
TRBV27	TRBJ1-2	CASSLGLGQNYGYTF
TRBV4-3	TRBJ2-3	CASSQGAGLTDTQYF
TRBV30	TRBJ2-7	CAWSFKPGQGGLGYEQYF
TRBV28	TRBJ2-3	CASSLGDSVPWTDTQYF
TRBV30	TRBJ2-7	CAWIKWGQGSYEQYF
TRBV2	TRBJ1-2	CASSVDRINYGYTF
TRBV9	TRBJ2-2	CASSVLGSSVNTGELFF